This note documents a single T cell receptor beta chain sequence. Assay: immunoSEQ multiplex PCR; the TCRdb copy retains only in-frame clones and omits some. The data hold approximately 160,000 clones, with roughly nine tenths observed a single time. CDR1 and CDR2 from the germline V gene are MNHEY and SMNVEV (reference sequence). This CDR3 has 16 amino acids. The V and J ends lost 5 bases and 4 bases, in that order; junction bases with no gene match: 6. This sample is drawn from a study of T cell responses to AZD1222 COVID-19 vaccine. The sample consisted of peripheral blood, taken on day 0 of AZD1222 vaccination. The TCR comes from an adult in good health. This sequence joins TRBV27 and TRBJ2-1, with 12 bases that match TRBD2. Here the CDR3 DNA reads TGTGCCAGCAGTACCCGGACTAGCGGGGTATACAATGAGCAGTTCTTC. Residues: CASSTRTSGVYNEQFF.